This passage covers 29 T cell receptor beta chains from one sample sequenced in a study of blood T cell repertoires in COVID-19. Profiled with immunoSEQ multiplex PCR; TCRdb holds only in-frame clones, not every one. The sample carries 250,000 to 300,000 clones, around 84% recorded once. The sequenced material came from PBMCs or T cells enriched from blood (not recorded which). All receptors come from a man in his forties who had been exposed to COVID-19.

CDR3: CASSHWGREATDTQYF. The CDR3 DNA reads as TGTGCCAGCAGCCACTGGGGCCGGGAGGCCACAGATACGCAGTATTTT. The V gene is TRBV11-2, the J gene TRBJ2-3, with 7 bases lining up with TRBD2. The CDR3 contains 16 residues. After removal of 5 bases from V and 2 bases from J, the junction contained 10 bases not matched to a gene. Germline V CDR1 and CDR2: SGHAT, FQNNGV.

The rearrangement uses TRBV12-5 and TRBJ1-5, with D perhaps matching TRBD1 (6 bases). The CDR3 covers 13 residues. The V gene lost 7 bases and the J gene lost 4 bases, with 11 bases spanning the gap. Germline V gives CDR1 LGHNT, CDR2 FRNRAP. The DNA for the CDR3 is TGTGCTAGTGTCGACAGGAGAAATCAGCCCCAGCATTTT. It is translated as CASVDRRNQPQHF.

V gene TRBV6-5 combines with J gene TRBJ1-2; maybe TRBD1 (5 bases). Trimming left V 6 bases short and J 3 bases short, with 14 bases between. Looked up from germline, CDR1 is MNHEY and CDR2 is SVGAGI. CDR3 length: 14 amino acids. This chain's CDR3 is CASSPSDSYYGYTF. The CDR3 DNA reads TGTGCCAGCAGCCCCTCAGACAGCTACTATGGCTACACCTTC.

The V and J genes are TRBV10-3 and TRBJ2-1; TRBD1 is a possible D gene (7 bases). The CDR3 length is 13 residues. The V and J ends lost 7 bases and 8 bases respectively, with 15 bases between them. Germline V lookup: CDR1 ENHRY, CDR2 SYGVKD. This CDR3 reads CAIKGGQYYEQFF. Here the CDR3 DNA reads TGTGCCATCAAGGGGGGACAGTATTATGAGCAGTTCTTC.

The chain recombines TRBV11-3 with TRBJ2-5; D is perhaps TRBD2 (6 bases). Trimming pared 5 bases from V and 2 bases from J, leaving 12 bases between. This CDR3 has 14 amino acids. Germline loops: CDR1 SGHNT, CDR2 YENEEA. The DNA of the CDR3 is TGTGCCAGCAGCCCCCGGGAGTCACAAGAGACCCAGTACTTC. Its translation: CASSPRESQETQYF.

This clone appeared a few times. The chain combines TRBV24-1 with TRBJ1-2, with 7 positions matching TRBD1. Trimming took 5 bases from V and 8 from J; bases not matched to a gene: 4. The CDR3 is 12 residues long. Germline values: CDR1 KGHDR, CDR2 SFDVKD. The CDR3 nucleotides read TGTGCCACCAGTGGCCACAGGGGCGGCTACACCTTC. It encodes CATSGHRGGYTF.

CDR3 protein: CASRRTNNQPQHF. Written as DNA, the CDR3 is TGTGCCAGTAGGAGGACAAATAATCAGCCCCAGCATTTT. The gene calls are TRBV19 and TRBJ1-5; a possible D gene is TRBD1 (5 bases). The V gene lost 6 bases and the J gene lost 4 bases, with 10 bases spanning the gap. The germline V gene encodes CDR1 LNHDA and CDR2 SQIVND (reference sequence). This CDR3 is built from 13 residues.

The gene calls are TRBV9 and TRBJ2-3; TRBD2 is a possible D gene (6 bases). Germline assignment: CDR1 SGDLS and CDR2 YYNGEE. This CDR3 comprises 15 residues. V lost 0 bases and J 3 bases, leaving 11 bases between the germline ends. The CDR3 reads CASSVGSGVTDTQYF. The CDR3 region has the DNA TGTGCCAGCAGCGTAGGTTCGGGAGTGACAGATACGCAGTATTTT.

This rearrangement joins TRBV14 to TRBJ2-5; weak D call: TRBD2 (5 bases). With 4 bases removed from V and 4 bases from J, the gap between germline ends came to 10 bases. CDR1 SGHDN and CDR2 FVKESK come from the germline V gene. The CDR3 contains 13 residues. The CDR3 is CASSPELGETQYF. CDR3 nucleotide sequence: TGTGCCAGCAGCCCGGAACTAGGAGAGACCCAGTACTTC.

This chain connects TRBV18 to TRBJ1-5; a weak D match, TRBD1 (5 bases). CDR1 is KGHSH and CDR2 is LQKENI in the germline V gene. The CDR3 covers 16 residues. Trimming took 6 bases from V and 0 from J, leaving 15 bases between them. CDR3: CASSPGGINSNQPQHF. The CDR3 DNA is TGTGCCAGCTCCCCGGGGGGGATTAATAGCAATCAGCCCCAGCATTTT.

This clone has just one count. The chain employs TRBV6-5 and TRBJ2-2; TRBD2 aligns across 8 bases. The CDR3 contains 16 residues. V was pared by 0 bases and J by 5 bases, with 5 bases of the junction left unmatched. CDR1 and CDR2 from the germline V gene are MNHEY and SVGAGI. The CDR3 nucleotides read TGTGCCAGCAGTTACTCCAGCGGGAGTCGAACCGGGGAGCTGTTTTTT. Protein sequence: CASSYSSGSRTGELFF.

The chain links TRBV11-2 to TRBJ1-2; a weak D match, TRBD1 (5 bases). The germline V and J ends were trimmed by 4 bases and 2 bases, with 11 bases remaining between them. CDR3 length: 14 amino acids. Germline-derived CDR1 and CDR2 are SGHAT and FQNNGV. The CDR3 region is CASSSQGRNYGYTF. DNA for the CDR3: TGTGCCAGCAGCTCCCAGGGCCGCAACTATGGCTACACCTTC. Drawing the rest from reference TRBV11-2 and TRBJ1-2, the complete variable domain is EAGVAQSPRYKIIEKRQSVAFWCNPISGHATLYWYQQILGQGPKLLIQFQNNGVVDDSQLPKDRFSAERLKGVDSTLKIQPAKLEDSAVYLCASSSQGRNYGYTFGSGTRLTVV.

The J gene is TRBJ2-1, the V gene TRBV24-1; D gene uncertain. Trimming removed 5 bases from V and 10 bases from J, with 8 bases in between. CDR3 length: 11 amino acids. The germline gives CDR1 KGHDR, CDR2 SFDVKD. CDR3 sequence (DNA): TGTGCCACCAGTGTATCGAGGGAGCAGTTCTTC. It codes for CATSVSREQFF.

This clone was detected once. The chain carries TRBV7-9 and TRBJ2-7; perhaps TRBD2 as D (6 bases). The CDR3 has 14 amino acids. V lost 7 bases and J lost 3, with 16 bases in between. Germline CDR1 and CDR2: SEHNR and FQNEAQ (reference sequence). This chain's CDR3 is CASTRGNNGYEQYF. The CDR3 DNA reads TGTGCCAGCACGCGGGGTAACAATGGCTACGAGCAGTACTTC.

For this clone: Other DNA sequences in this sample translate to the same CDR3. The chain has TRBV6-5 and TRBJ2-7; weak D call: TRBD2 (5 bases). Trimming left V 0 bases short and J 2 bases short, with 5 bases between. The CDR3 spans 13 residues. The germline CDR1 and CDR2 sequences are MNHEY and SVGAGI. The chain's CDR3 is CASSYSRAYEQYF. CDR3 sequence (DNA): TGTGCCAGCAGTTACTCGAGGGCCTACGAGCAGTACTTC.

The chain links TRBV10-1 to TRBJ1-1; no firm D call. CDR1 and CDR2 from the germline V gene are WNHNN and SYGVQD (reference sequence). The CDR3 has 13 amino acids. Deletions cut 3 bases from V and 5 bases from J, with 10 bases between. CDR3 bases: TGCGCCAGCAGTGAAGCAGGAAGGACTGAAGCTTTCTTT. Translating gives CASSEAGRTEAFF.

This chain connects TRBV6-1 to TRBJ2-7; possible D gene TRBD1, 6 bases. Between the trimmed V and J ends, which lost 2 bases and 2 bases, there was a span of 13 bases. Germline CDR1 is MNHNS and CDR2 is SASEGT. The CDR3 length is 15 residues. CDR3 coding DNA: TGTGCCAGCAGTGAATGGGTGGACAGCGCCTACGAGCAGTACTTC. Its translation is CASSEWVDSAYEQYF.

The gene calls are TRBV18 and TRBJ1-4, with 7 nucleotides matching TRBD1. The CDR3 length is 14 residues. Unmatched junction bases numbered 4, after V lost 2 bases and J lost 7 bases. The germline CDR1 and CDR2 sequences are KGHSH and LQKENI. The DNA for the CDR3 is TGTGCCAGCTCACCAGGACAGGAGGGTGAAAAACTGTTTTTT. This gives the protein CASSPGQEGEKLFF.

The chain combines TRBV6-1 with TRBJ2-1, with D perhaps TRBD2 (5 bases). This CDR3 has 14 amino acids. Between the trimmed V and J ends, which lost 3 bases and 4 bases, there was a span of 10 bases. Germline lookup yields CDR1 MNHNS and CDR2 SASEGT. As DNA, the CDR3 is TGTGCCAGCAGTGACGGGGATCCTTACAATGAGCAGTTCTTC. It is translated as CASSDGDPYNEQFF.

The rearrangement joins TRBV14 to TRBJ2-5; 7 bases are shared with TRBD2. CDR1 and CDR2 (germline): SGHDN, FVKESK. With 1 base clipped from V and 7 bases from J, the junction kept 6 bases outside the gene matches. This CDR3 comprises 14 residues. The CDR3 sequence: CASSQVRGRMTQYF. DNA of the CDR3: TGTGCCAGCAGCCAAGTTCGCGGGAGAATGACCCAGTACTTC. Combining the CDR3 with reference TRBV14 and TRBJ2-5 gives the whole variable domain EAGVTQFPSHSVIEKGQTVTLRCDPISGHDNLYWYRRVMGKEIKFLLHFVKESKQDESGMPNNRFLAERTGGTYSTLKVQPAELEDSGVYFCASSQVRGRMTQYFGPGTRLLVL.

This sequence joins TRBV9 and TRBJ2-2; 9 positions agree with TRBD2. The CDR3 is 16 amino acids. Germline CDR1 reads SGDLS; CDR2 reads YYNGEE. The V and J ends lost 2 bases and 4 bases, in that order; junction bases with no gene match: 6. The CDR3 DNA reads TGTGCCAGCAGCGTGATTAGCGGGAGTGGCACCGGGGAGCTGTTTTTT. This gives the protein CASSVISGSGTGELFF.

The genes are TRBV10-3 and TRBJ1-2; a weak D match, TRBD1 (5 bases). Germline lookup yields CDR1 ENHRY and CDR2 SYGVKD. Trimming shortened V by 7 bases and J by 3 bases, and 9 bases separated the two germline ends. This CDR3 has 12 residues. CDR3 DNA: TGTGCCATCAAACAGGTCCACTATGGCTACACCTTC. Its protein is CAIKQVHYGYTF.

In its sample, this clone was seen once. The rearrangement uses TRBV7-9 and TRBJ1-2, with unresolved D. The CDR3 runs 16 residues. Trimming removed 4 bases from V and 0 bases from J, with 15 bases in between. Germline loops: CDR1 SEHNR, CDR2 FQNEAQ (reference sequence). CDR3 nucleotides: TGTGCCAGCAGCTCAGAGTTGATGGGAGCTAACTATGGCTACACCTTC. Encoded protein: CASSSELMGANYGYTF.

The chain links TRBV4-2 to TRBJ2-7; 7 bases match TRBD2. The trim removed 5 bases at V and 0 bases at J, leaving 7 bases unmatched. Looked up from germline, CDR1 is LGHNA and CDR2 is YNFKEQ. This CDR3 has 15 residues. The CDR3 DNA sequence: TGTGCCAGCAGCGGAGACCTAGCGGACTCCTACGAGCAGTACTTC. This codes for CASSGDLADSYEQYF.

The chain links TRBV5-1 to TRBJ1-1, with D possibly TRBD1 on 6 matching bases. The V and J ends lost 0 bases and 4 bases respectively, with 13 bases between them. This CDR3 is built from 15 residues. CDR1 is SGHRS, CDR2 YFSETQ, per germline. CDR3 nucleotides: TGCGCCAGCAGCTTGGCCAGGGGCGGAGGCACTGAAGCTTTCTTT. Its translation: CASSLARGGGTEAFF. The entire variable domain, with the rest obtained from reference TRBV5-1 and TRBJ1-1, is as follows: KAGVTQTPRYLIKTRGQQVTLSCSPISGHRSVSWYQQTPGQGLQFLFEYFSETQRNKGNFPGRFSGRQFSNSRSEMNVSTLELGDSALYLCASSLARGGGTEAFFGQGTRLTVV.

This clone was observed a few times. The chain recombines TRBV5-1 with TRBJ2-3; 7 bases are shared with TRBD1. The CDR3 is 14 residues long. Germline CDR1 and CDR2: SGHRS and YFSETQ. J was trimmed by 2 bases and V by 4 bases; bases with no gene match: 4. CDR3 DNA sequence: TGCGCCAGCAGCCCGGGACAGTTCACAGATACGCAGTATTTT. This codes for CASSPGQFTDTQYF.

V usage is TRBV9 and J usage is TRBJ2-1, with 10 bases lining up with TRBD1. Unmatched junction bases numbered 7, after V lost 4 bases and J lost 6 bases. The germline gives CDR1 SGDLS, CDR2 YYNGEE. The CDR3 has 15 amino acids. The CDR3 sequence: CASSHGGDRGNEQFF. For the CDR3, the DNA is TGTGCCAGCAGCCATGGGGGGGACAGGGGCAATGAGCAGTTCTTC. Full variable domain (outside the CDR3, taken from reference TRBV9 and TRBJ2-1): DSGVTQTPKHLITATGQRVTLRCSPRSGDLSVYWYQQSLDQGLQFLIQYYNGEERAKGNILERFSAQQFPDLHSELNLSSLELGDSALYFCASSHGGDRGNEQFFGPGTRLTVL.

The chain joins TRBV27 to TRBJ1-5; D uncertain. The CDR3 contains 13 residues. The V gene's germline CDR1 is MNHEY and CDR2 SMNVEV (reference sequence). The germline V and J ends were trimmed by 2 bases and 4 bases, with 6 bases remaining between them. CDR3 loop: CASSLSLNQPQHF. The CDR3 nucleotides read TGTGCCAGCAGTTTAAGTCTAAATCAGCCCCAGCATTTT.

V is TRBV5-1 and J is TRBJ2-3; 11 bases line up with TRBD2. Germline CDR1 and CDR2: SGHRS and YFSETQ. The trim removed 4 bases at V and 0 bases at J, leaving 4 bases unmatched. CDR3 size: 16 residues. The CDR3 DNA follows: TGCGCCAGCAGCCTGCGGACTAGCGGGAGCACAGATACGCAGTATTTT. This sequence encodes CASSLRTSGSTDTQYF.